This TCR beta chain was captured in a study of blood T cell repertoires in COVID-19. The overall study: The analysed material was cDNA or gDNA that came from T cells, B-cell-depleted T cells, or PBMCs.

Profiling relied on immunoSEQ multiplex PCR, and the TCRdb table lists in-frame clones only, not all of them. The sample records roughly 180,000 clones, more than 70% being singletons. CDR1 SGHNT and CDR2 YENEEA come from the germline V gene. CDR3 length equals 11 residues. Trimming removed 6 bases from V and 10 bases from J, with 10 bases in between. A single count supports this clone. Sequenced material: peripheral blood. The gene calls are TRBV11-3 and TRBJ2-1; perhaps TRBD2 as D (6 bases). This receptor was taken from a woman aged 30 to 39 with acute or convalescent COVID-19. The CDR3 bases are TGTGCCAGCAGTCGGAGGGGAGAGCAGTTCTTC. This codes for CASSRRGEQFF.